This TCR beta chain is from a study of cytomegalovirus exposure and HLA in healthy donors. Study background: Genotyping showed roughly 77% of hundreds of donors falling in the Caucasian-associated ancestry cluster. Study-level results: It was reportedly the case that the classifier diagnosed cytomegalovirus status with high specificity and sensitivity.

PCR employed 60 Vbeta and 13 Jbeta primers. In the source study's methods: Per a later analysis, the number of unique TCR beta chains was approximately 80 million, of which around 9.9 million were shared. The data were produced by immunoSEQ multiplex PCR, yet TCRdb's version contains in-frame clones alone and is incomplete. That table gives V, J and clone size, and the DNA gave D and trimming. The data show some 130,000 clones, with 80% seen just once and 4% to 5.5% held by the top ten. No CMV serostatus was recorded for this donor. This CDR3 is built from 16 residues. Germline V gene data show CDR1 as SGHAT and CDR2 as FQDESV (reference sequence). Trimming took 5 bases from V and 3 from J; bases not matched to a gene: 6. As to this clone: Its target is not known.

The V and J genes are TRBV11-1 and TRBJ2-1, with 11 bases aligning to TRBD2. Sequencing was performed on PBMCs. The origin of this receptor is a man younger than 40 in good health. CDR3 region: CASSPQLAGDYNEQFF. In nucleotides, the CDR3 is TGTGCCAGCAGCCCCCAACTAGCGGGAGACTACAATGAGCAGTTCTTC.